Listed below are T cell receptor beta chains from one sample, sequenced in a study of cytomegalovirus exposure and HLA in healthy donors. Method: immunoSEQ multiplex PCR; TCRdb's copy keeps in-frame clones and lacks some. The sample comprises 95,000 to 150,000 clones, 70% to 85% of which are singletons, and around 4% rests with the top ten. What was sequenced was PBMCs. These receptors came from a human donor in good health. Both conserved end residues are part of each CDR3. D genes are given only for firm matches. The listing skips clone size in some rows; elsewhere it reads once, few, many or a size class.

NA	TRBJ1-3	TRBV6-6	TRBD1	CASRDRGLGNTIYF	TGTGCCAGCAGGGACAGGGGGCTAGGAAACACCATATATTTT
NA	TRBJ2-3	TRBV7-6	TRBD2	CASSKQSGTSGTDTQYF	TGTGCCAGCAGCAAACAATCCGGGACTAGCGGAACAGATACGCAGTATTTT
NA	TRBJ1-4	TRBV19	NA	CASSRGSQGQKEKLFF	TGTGCCAGTAGTAGGGGGTCTCAAGGACAGAAGGAAAAACTGTTTTTT
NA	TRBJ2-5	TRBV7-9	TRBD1	CASSPRTGQETQYF	TGTGCCAGCAGCCCTAGGACAGGACAAGAGACCCAGTACTTC
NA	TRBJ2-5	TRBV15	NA	CATSSGPLTGGWETQYF	TGTGCCACCAGCAGCGGCCCCCTGACAGGTGGATGGGAGACCCAGTACTTC
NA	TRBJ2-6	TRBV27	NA	CASGYRVGANVLTF	TGTGCCAGCGGCTACCGGGTCGGGGCCAACGTCCTGACTTTC
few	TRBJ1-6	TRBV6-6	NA	CASSPRGGRNSPLHF	TGTGCCAGCAGTCCCCGGGGAGGGAGGAATTCACCCCTCCACTTT
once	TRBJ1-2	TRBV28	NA	CASSLPASGGYTF	TGTGCCAGCAGTCTACCCGCCTCAGGGGGCTACACCTTC
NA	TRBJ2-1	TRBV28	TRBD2	CASRALAESSYNEQFF	TGTGCCAGCAGAGCCCTAGCGGAGAGCTCCTACAATGAGCAGTTCTTC
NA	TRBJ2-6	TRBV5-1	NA	CASSPIAGANGLTF	TGCGCCAGCAGCCCTATCGCTGGGGCCAACGGCCTGACTTTC
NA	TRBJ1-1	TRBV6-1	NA	CASSRPTGAETEAFF	TGTGCCAGCAGCCGACCTACAGGCGCGGAGACTGAAGCTTTCTTT